This is a list of T cell receptor beta chains from one sample in a study of human T cells and chemical hapten exposure. In TCRdb, the RACE reads were re-called with MiXCR into one record per CDR3 protein. The table shows roughly 90,000 distinct CDR3 sequences, with about a tenth occurring only once. The specimen comprised whole blood, sampled in connection with sensitization to the hapten diphenylcyclopropenone (DPC). The receptors originated from a woman in her 30s with alopecia areata. Some clones in this sample may be carry-over from other donors' samples. Both conserved end residues are part of each CDR3. A D gene is named only where the DNA matches it firmly. Expanded clones get a size class; other rows say once, few or many, or leave the size out.

v_gene: TRBV6-6; abundance: many; d_gene: TRBD1; j_gene: TRBJ1-5; CDR3aa: CASSYSFRSGSDRDQPQHF; CDR3nt: TGTGCCAGCAGTTACTCATTCCGGTCCGGGTCAGACAGGGATCAGCCCCAGCATTTT
v_gene: TRBV9; abundance: many; d_gene: TRBD2; j_gene: TRBJ2-1; CDR3aa: CASSHPGAGGPGFGNEQFF; CDR3nt: TGTGCCAGCAGCCATCCCGGGGCGGGAGGGCCTGGATTCGGGAATGAGCAGTTCTTC
v_gene: TRBV7-9; abundance: few; d_gene: -; j_gene: TRBJ2-2; CDR3aa: CASSPQSRQVPSGELFF; CDR3nt: TGTGCCAGCAGCCCTCAGAGCCGACAGGTCCCCTCCGGGGAGCTGTTTTTT
v_gene: TRBV2; abundance: few; d_gene: -; j_gene: TRBJ2-3; CDR3aa: CASSRDTSTDTQYF; CDR3nt: TGTGCCAGCAGTCGGGACACAAGCACAGATACGCAGTATTTT
v_gene: TRBV7-9; abundance: few; d_gene: -; j_gene: TRBJ2-2; CDR3aa: CASSPQGFEPNTGELFF; CDR3nt: TGTGCCAGCAGCCCCCAGGGTTTTGAACCGAACACCGGGGAGCTGTTTTTT
v_gene: TRBV20-1; abundance: -; d_gene: TRBD2; j_gene: TRBJ2-5; CDR3aa: CSAGSGGAEETQYF; CDR3nt: TGCAGTGCTGGAAGCGGGGGGGCAGAAGAGACCCAGTACTTC
v_gene: TRBV5-8; abundance: many; d_gene: -; j_gene: TRBJ2-3; CDR3aa: CASSRDILTDTQYF; CDR3nt: TGTGCCAGCAGCCGGGACATCCTCACAGATACGCAGTATTTT
v_gene: TRBV28; abundance: few; d_gene: -; j_gene: TRBJ1-6; CDR3aa: CAIEDSRGRSLHF; CDR3nt: TGTGCCATCGAAGACAGCCGGGGCAGATCCCTCCACTTT
v_gene: TRBV20-1; abundance: many; d_gene: -; j_gene: TRBJ2-3; CDR3aa: CSARQYRTTSTDTQYF; CDR3nt: TGCAGTGCTAGGCAATACAGGACAACTAGCACAGATACGCAGTATTTT
v_gene: TRBV3-1; abundance: -; d_gene: -; j_gene: TRBJ1-3; CDR3aa: CASSQSGLNTIYF; CDR3nt: TGTGCCAGCAGCCAGTCGGGACTGAACACCATATATTTT
v_gene: TRBV18; abundance: many; d_gene: TRBD1; j_gene: TRBJ1-4; CDR3aa: CASSPTDRAHTNEKLFF; CDR3nt: TGTGCCAGCTCACCCACGGACAGGGCGCACACTAATGAAAAACTGTTTTTT
v_gene: TRBV7-2; abundance: many; d_gene: TRBD2; j_gene: TRBJ2-1; CDR3aa: CASSLVASGYNEQFF; CDR3nt: TGTGCCAGCAGCTTAGTGGCTAGCGGATACAATGAGCAGTTCTTC
v_gene: TRBV20-1; abundance: -; d_gene: TRBD1; j_gene: TRBJ2-2; CDR3aa: CSAPRQGAPDGELFF; CDR3nt: TGCAGTGCTCCGCGACAGGGGGCGCCTGACGGGGAGCTGTTTTTT
v_gene: TRBV3-1; abundance: few; d_gene: -; j_gene: TRBJ1-2; CDR3aa: CASSQDRMDGYTF; CDR3nt: TGTGCCAGCAGCCAAGACAGAATGGATGGCTACACCTTC
v_gene: TRBV29-1; abundance: many; d_gene: -; j_gene: TRBJ2-3; CDR3aa: CSVRTTGRTDTQYF; CDR3nt: TGCAGCGTTCGCACAACAGGGCGCACAGATACGCAGTATTTT
v_gene: TRBV28; abundance: many; d_gene: -; j_gene: TRBJ2-4; CDR3aa: CASSSTVAKNIQYF; CDR3nt: TGTGCCAGCAGCTCGACGGTAGCCAAAAACATTCAGTACTTC
v_gene: TRBV25-1; abundance: many; d_gene: -; j_gene: TRBJ1-6; CDR3aa: CASSATGSYNSPLHF; CDR3nt: TGTGCCAGCAGTGCCACCGGCTCCTATAATTCACCCCTCCACTTT
v_gene: TRBV18; abundance: few; d_gene: -; j_gene: TRBJ2-7; CDR3aa: CASTAGYGTLYEQYF; CDR3nt: TGTGCCAGCACAGCCGGATACGGGACCCTCTACGAGCAGTACTTC
v_gene: TRBV10-2; abundance: few; d_gene: TRBD1; j_gene: TRBJ1-5; CDR3aa: CASSEYGQGGQDQPQHF; CDR3nt: TGCGCCAGCAGTGAGTACGGACAGGGCGGACAAGATCAGCCCCAGCATTTT
v_gene: TRBV29-1; abundance: few; d_gene: -; j_gene: TRBJ2-7; CDR3aa: CSVAPTTTYEQYF; CDR3nt: TGCAGCGTTGCACCCACCACCACCTACGAGCAGTACTTC
v_gene: TRBV10-3; abundance: few; d_gene: TRBD2; j_gene: TRBJ2-5; CDR3aa: CAISLAGEETQYF; CDR3nt: TGTGCCATCAGTCTAGCGGGGGAAGAGACCCAGTACTTC
v_gene: TRBV5-1; abundance: few; d_gene: -; j_gene: TRBJ1-6; CDR3aa: CASSPGPRGDSPLHF; CDR3nt: TGCGCCAGCAGCCCCGGACCCCGAGGAGATTCACCCCTCCACTTT
v_gene: TRBV5-4; abundance: many; d_gene: TRBD2; j_gene: TRBJ2-3; CDR3aa: CASSLWPSGATDTQYF; CDR3nt: TGTGCCAGCAGCTTGTGGCCTAGCGGGGCGACAGATACGCAGTATTTT
v_gene: TRBV11-2; abundance: few; d_gene: -; j_gene: TRBJ2-6; CDR3aa: CASSRGGAGANVLTF; CDR3nt: TGTGCCAGCTCAAGAGGCGGGGCTGGGGCCAACGTCCTGACTTTC
v_gene: TRBV19; abundance: -; d_gene: -; j_gene: TRBJ1-5; CDR3aa: CASRHKGAVYSNQPQHF; CDR3nt: TGTGCCAGTAGGCACAAAGGGGCAGTGTATAGCAATCAGCCCCAGCATTTT
v_gene: TRBV28; abundance: few; d_gene: -; j_gene: TRBJ1-5; CDR3aa: CASSTPDRSNQPQHF; CDR3nt: TGTGCCAGCAGTACCCCGGACAGAAGCAATCAGCCCCAGCATTTT
v_gene: TRBV24-1; abundance: few; d_gene: TRBD1; j_gene: TRBJ2-6; CDR3aa: CASSFGTGAGANVLTF; CDR3nt: TGTGCCTCCTCGTTCGGGACAGGGGCTGGGGCCAACGTCCTGACTTTC
v_gene: TRBV18; abundance: few; d_gene: -; j_gene: TRBJ1-3; CDR3aa: CASSPLPEPSGNTIYF; CDR3nt: TGTGCCAGCTCACCACTTCCTGAACCTTCTGGAAACACCATATATTTT
v_gene: TRBV4-1; abundance: few; d_gene: -; j_gene: TRBJ2-3; CDR3aa: CASSQDLGTDTQYF; CDR3nt: TGCGCCAGCAGCCAAGATTTGGGCACAGATACGCAGTATTTT
v_gene: TRBV20-1; abundance: many; d_gene: -; j_gene: TRBJ1-3; CDR3aa: CSARDSGRGNTIYF; CDR3nt: TGCAGTGCTAGAGATTCGGGACGAGGAAACACCATATATTTT
v_gene: TRBV15; abundance: -; d_gene: -; j_gene: TRBJ2-5; CDR3aa: CATSRDGVQETQYF; CDR3nt: TGTGCCACCAGCAGAGATGGGGTTCAAGAGACCCAGTACTTC
v_gene: TRBV7-8; abundance: -; d_gene: -; j_gene: TRBJ1-1; CDR3aa: CASSSQMNTEAFF; CDR3nt: TGTGCCAGCAGCTCACAGATGAACACTGAAGCTTTCTTT
v_gene: TRBV29-1; abundance: -; d_gene: -; j_gene: TRBJ1-1; CDR3aa: CSVWDGEAFF; CDR3nt: TGCAGCGTTTGGGACGGGGAAGCTTTCTTT
v_gene: TRBV6-1; abundance: -; d_gene: -; j_gene: TRBJ1-5; CDR3aa: CASSRVGSNQPQHF; CDR3nt: TGTGCCAGCAGCAGGGTCGGAAGCAATCAGCCCCAGCATTTT
v_gene: TRBV28; abundance: -; d_gene: -; j_gene: TRBJ2-5; CDR3aa: CASRIPGSAFQYF; CDR3nt: TGTGCCAGCAGAATTCCGGGAAGCGCTTTCCAGTACTTC
v_gene: TRBV6-5; abundance: many; d_gene: TRBD1; j_gene: TRBJ2-3; CDR3aa: CASSSAGTGRSDTQYF; CDR3nt: TGTGCCAGCAGTTCCGCCGGGACAGGGAGGTCAGATACGCAGTATTTT
v_gene: TRBV4-1; abundance: many; d_gene: -; j_gene: TRBJ1-5; CDR3aa: CASSQGGFSNQPQHF; CDR3nt: TGCGCCAGCAGCCAAGGAGGATTTAGCAATCAGCCCCAGCATTTT
v_gene: TRBV12-3/TRBV12-4; abundance: -; d_gene: TRBD2; j_gene: TRBJ2-1; CDR3aa: CASTTRIFLAGGSYNEQFF; CDR3nt: TGTGCCAGCACCACCCGTATTTTTCTGGCGGGGGGCTCATACAATGAGCAGTTCTTC
v_gene: TRBV6-4; abundance: many; d_gene: -; j_gene: TRBJ2-3; CDR3aa: CASSDSKGGSDTQYF; CDR3nt: TGTGCCAGCAGTGACTCGAAAGGGGGGTCAGATACGCAGTATTTT
v_gene: TRBV11-2; abundance: few; d_gene: TRBD1; j_gene: TRBJ2-7; CDR3aa: CASSLGWGQGDYEQYF; CDR3nt: TGTGCCAGCAGCTTAGGATGGGGACAGGGAGACTACGAGCAGTACTTC
v_gene: TRBV12-3/TRBV12-4; abundance: many; d_gene: -; j_gene: TRBJ1-2; CDR3aa: CASSFTDNYGYTF; CDR3nt: TGTGCCAGCAGTTTTACGGACAACTATGGCTACACCTTC